This entry is about one TCR beta chain. Its binding antigen is unknown. It has no much larger one-base neighbor in the sample; base qualities were not kept. The donors were roughly 38 Caucasian individuals from Russia, aged roughly 6 to 90 years, who were systemically healthy. Around 10 milliliters of peripheral blood were collected from each donor into EDTA-treated Vacutainer tubes. Ficoll-Paque density-gradient centrifugation was used to isolate PBMCs, with at least 7 million obtained per sample. Total RNA was extracted from PBMCs with Trizol reagent, with at least 5.5 micrograms obtained per sample. For every donor, an aliquot of PBMCs went through flow cytometry to measure the percentages of naive CD45RAhigh/CD27high T cells. Inclusive of the bounding cysteine and phenylalanine, the CDR3 is 11 residues long. Of all the DNA, just the CDR3 is kept, 33 bases in frame from base 1. V loses 6 bases of germline sequence and J loses 12 bases, and the interval between the two ends is 14 bases. From a lookup of the germline V gene (reference sequence), CDR1 and CDR2 are MNHNY and SVGAGI.

The library was made by 5' RACE. A second roughly 6 to 12 cycle PCR used a sample-barcoded 5' primer and a J-beta primer mix. A unique molecular identifier was introduced onto each TCR beta cDNA molecule by a template-switch 5' adaptor carrying 12 random nucleotides. Each sample yielded at least 2.5 million CDR3-containing paired-end reads. All of the RNA was converted into first-strand cDNA using the Mint cDNA synthesis kit, with a TRBC-specific oligonucleotide serving as the primer. After uracil-DNA glycosylase treatment, a first 18-cycle PCR used universal primers M1SS and BC2_uni_R on all cDNA. As for the authors' bioinformatics: Normalization of each sample was performed by random selection of 1 million high-quality reads, each carrying a distinct molecular identifier. Instead of being binned into consensus sequences, reads that shared molecular identifiers were thrown out. MiTCR, with a Q25 quality threshold and the strictest error-elimination algorithm, was used for CDR3 identification, clonotype clustering and error correction. A nonparametric unseen species model with Euler transformation was used to estimate a lower bound on total TCR beta diversity. TCRdb itself trimmed the public reads at Q25 with fastp, ran MiXCR and retained productive beta chains. Each CDR3 protein gets just one entry, which takes the most common genes and DNA from the rows behind it. The V and J calls were determined by TCRdb, not by the authors. This sample lists approximately 1,700,000 distinct CDR3 sequences; around 42% were detected once. The ten largest make up about 23% of the sample.

The sample is drawn from a study of blood T cells in healthy people across ages (dated by TCRdb to 2014 to 2015). Notes on the research overall: In model experiments, roughly one uniquely barcoded TCR beta cDNA molecule per two T cells was captured by template switching. For two donors (one aged 18 to 30 and one aged 80 or older), the study analyzed two additional independent replicas of 1 million unique cDNA reads from the same blood draw. To avoid experimental bias, donors of different ages were distributed randomly across sequencing lanes. Age-related changes in TCR beta repertoire diversity were measured in the study by deep sequencing normalized with unique cDNA molecular identifiers. Four age groups were formed from the donors: young (average approximately 16 years), middle-aged (approximately 42), aged (more than 55) and long-lived (roughly 81). Study-level results and caveats: Estimates of total diversity based on one million sequenced T cells were considered lower bounds and underestimates. Since profiling was done on bulk unsorted PBMCs, naive and antigen-experienced compartments could not be conclusively compared. The CMV infection status of donors was not known, potentially confounding age-related changes in expanded clonotypes. Compared with the aged group, more naive CD4+ T cells, fewer expanded clones and increased TCR diversity were shown by the long-lived group, suggesting age selection. The percentage of naive T cells measured by flow cytometry correlated strongly with observed TCR beta diversity. As age increased, observed TCR beta diversity per million T cells dropped in a roughly linear way, and a significant reduction was already evident by age about 40.

The rearranged segments are TRBV6-6 and TRBJ2-5, with a tentative D call of TRBD1 or TRBD2, each matching 5 bases. Sequenced: blood. The TCR sequence derives from a human donor in good health. The CDR3 amino acid sequence is: CASSLGDGEYF. At the DNA level, the sequence is TGTGCCAGCAGCCTAGGGGACGGGGAGTACTTC.